Here is one T cell receptor beta chain with its context. This specimen comes from a study of shared clonotypes between healthy human individuals. Study-level background: Three plates each covered CD4 naive and memory; CD8 naive two, CD8 memory one.

The CDR3 length is 14 residues. Only in-frame clones appear in the TCRdb table, and some are missing; sequencing was by immunoSEQ multiplex PCR. Here the sample spans 300,000 to 400,000 clones, roughly 87% being singletons. Sequencing was carried out using memory CD8+ T cells sorted from blood. Stated subset: CD45RO+ cells pooled with CCR7-negative TemRA cells. The source of this sequence is a man younger than 30 in good health. The V gene is TRBV21-1, the J gene TRBJ2-5; TRBD2 is taken as the D call from the table, unchecked against the DNA. TRBV21-1 is listed as a pseudogene. This chain's CDR3 is CASSSGTSWETQYF. The CDR3 DNA follows: TGTGCCAGCAGCAGCGGGACTAGCTGGGAGACCCAGTACTTC.